The rows below give T cell receptor beta chains drawn from one sample of a study of cytomegalovirus exposure and HLA in healthy donors. Here immunoSEQ multiplex PCR was the method, and the copy in TCRdb shows in-frame clones only, minus some. This sample has about 170,000 clones, with roughly 80% found just once. Sequencing was performed on PBMCs. These receptors originate from a male donor in good health and CMV-seronegative. The CDR3 runs from the conserved cysteine through the conserved F or W. Fields, in order: CDR3 length, D gene, J gene, V gene, clone size, CDR3 protein, CDR3 DNA. A D gene is named only where the DNA matches it firmly. A row's size may be missing; if present it is once, few, many or a size class.

cdr3_length: 13
d_call: NA
j_call: TRBJ2-2
v_call: TRBV13
clone_size: NA
cdr3_aa: CASSLGRHGELFF
cdr3_nt: TGTGCCAGCAGCTTAGGGCGCCACGGGGAGCTGTTTTTT

cdr3_length: 20
d_call: TRBD1
j_call: TRBJ2-2
v_call: TRBV4-1
clone_size: NA
cdr3_aa: CASSHPGTGWVRASTGELFF
cdr3_nt: TGCGCCAGCAGCCACCCCGGGACAGGGTGGGTAAGGGCCAGCACCGGGGAGCTGTTTTTT

cdr3_length: 15
d_call: TRBD1
j_call: TRBJ1-1
v_call: TRBV5-8
clone_size: once
cdr3_aa: CASSFETGQGARAFF
cdr3_nt: TGTGCCAGCAGCTTTGAAACGGGACAGGGCGCTCGAGCTTTCTTT

cdr3_length: 13
d_call: NA
j_call: TRBJ2-7
v_call: TRBV6-5
clone_size: NA
cdr3_aa: CASSYRSSYEQYF
cdr3_nt: TGTGCCAGCAGTTACAGGAGCTCCTACGAGCAGTACTTC

cdr3_length: 14
d_call: NA
j_call: TRBJ1-5
v_call: TRBV11-2
clone_size: NA
cdr3_aa: CASSLGLSGQPQHF
cdr3_nt: TGTGCCAGCAGCTTAGGACTTTCCGGGCAGCCCCAGCATTTT

cdr3_length: 15
d_call: NA
j_call: TRBJ2-5
v_call: TRBV25-1
clone_size: NA
cdr3_aa: CASSDIGIFQETQYF
cdr3_nt: TGTGCCAGCAGTGATATCGGGATCTTCCAAGAGACCCAGTACTTC

cdr3_length: 14
d_call: NA
j_call: TRBJ1-6
v_call: TRBV7-9
clone_size: few
cdr3_aa: CASSLTQLDSPLHF
cdr3_nt: TGTGCCAGCAGCTTAACGCAGCTAGATTCACCCCTCCACTTT

cdr3_length: 15
d_call: TRBD1
j_call: TRBJ2-7
v_call: TRBV5-8
clone_size: NA
cdr3_aa: CASSFRGQGGYEQYF
cdr3_nt: TGTGCCAGCAGCTTTCGCGGACAGGGGGGCTACGAGCAGTACTTC

cdr3_length: 14
d_call: NA
j_call: TRBJ2-7
v_call: TRBV5-6
clone_size: few
cdr3_aa: CASRLAYRPYEQYF
cdr3_nt: TGTGCCAGCAGGCTGGCGTACAGACCCTACGAGCAGTACTTC

cdr3_length: 13
d_call: NA
j_call: TRBJ1-2
v_call: TRBV30
clone_size: NA
cdr3_aa: CAWSRGNSYGYTF
cdr3_nt: TGTGCCTGGAGCCGGGGAAATAGCTATGGCTACACCTTC

cdr3_length: 16
d_call: TRBD1
j_call: TRBJ2-5
v_call: TRBV4-1
clone_size: NA
cdr3_aa: CASSRTGTVPQETQYF
cdr3_nt: TGCGCCAGCAGCCGAACCGGGACAGTTCCGCAAGAGACCCAGTACTTC

cdr3_length: 13
d_call: NA
j_call: TRBJ1-2
v_call: TRBV7-9
clone_size: NA
cdr3_aa: CSSSPDNNYGYTF
cdr3_nt: TGTTCCAGCAGTCCAGACAACAACTATGGCTACACCTTC

cdr3_length: 13
d_call: NA
j_call: TRBJ1-1
v_call: TRBV6-5
clone_size: NA
cdr3_aa: CASSSGLGTEAFF
cdr3_nt: TGTGCCAGCAGTTCAGGTCTGGGCACTGAAGCTTTCTTT

cdr3_length: 14
d_call: TRBD2
j_call: TRBJ2-3
v_call: TRBV2
clone_size: NA
cdr3_aa: CASRVAGGTDTQYF
cdr3_nt: TGTGCCAGCAGGGTAGCGGGGGGGACAGATACGCAGTATTTT

cdr3_length: 14
d_call: TRBD1
j_call: TRBJ1-1
v_call: TRBV18
clone_size: once
cdr3_aa: CASSLSDRGPEAFF
cdr3_nt: TGTGCCAGCTCCCTATCTGACAGGGGTCCTGAAGCTTTCTTT

cdr3_length: 16
d_call: NA
j_call: TRBJ2-3
v_call: TRBV12-5
clone_size: NA
cdr3_aa: CASGLVRGQRTDTQYF
cdr3_nt: TGTGCTAGTGGTTTGGTACGAGGGCAGCGCACAGATACGCAGTATTTT

cdr3_length: 13
d_call: NA
j_call: TRBJ2-7
v_call: TRBV6-1
clone_size: NA
cdr3_aa: CASSEGRIGEQYF
cdr3_nt: TGTGCCAGCAGTGAGGGCAGGATCGGCGAGCAGTACTTC

cdr3_length: 14
d_call: TRBD1
j_call: TRBJ1-2
v_call: TRBV5-1
clone_size: NA
cdr3_aa: CASSLWTGDYGYTF
cdr3_nt: TGCGCCAGCAGCTTATGGACAGGGGACTATGGCTACACCTTC

cdr3_length: 16
d_call: TRBD1
j_call: TRBJ1-5
v_call: TRBV19
clone_size: few
cdr3_aa: CASSLQGAGGNQPQHF
cdr3_nt: TGTGCCAGTAGTCTACAGGGGGCCGGCGGCAATCAGCCCCAGCATTTT

cdr3_length: 15
d_call: TRBD1
j_call: TRBJ1-6
v_call: TRBV6-5
clone_size: NA
cdr3_aa: CASSSRQGQRAPLHF
cdr3_nt: TGTGCCAGCAGTTCCCGACAGGGTCAACGTGCACCCCTCCACTTT

cdr3_length: 13
d_call: NA
j_call: TRBJ1-4
v_call: TRBV29-1
clone_size: NA
cdr3_aa: CSVGGRLNEKLFF
cdr3_nt: TGCAGCGTTGGTGGCAGACTAAATGAAAAACTGTTTTTT

cdr3_length: 16
d_call: NA
j_call: TRBJ2-7
v_call: TRBV7-9
clone_size: NA
cdr3_aa: CASSLEYGRGSYEQYF
cdr3_nt: TGTGCCAGCAGCTTAGAATATGGCAGGGGCTCCTACGAGCAGTACTTC

cdr3_length: 14
d_call: NA
j_call: TRBJ1-4
v_call: TRBV7-2
clone_size: NA
cdr3_aa: CASSFWGGAEKLFF
cdr3_nt: TGTGCCAGCAGCTTTTGGGGGGGCGCCGAAAAACTGTTTTTT

cdr3_length: 14
d_call: TRBD1
j_call: TRBJ1-4
v_call: TRBV19
clone_size: NA
cdr3_aa: CASSGPTGVEKLFF
cdr3_nt: TGTGCCAGTAGTGGACCGACAGGGGTCGAAAAACTGTTTTTT

cdr3_length: 13
d_call: NA
j_call: TRBJ2-7
v_call: TRBV30
clone_size: once
cdr3_aa: CAWSLPLSYEQYF
cdr3_nt: TGTGCCTGGAGTCTACCTCTCTCCTACGAGCAGTACTTC

cdr3_length: 16
d_call: NA
j_call: TRBJ2-2
v_call: TRBV6-4
clone_size: NA
cdr3_aa: CASSPSLGARFGELFF
cdr3_nt: TGTGCCAGCAGTCCCTCATTGGGGGCCAGATTCGGGGAGCTGTTTTTT

cdr3_length: 13
d_call: NA
j_call: TRBJ1-1
v_call: TRBV6-1
clone_size: NA
cdr3_aa: CASEGGLSTEAFF
cdr3_nt: TGTGCCAGCGAGGGGGGGCTGAGTACTGAAGCTTTCTTT